These T cell receptor beta chains were read from a single sample in a study of CD8+ T cells in alopecia areata. The protocol was immunoSEQ multiplex PCR, while the TCRdb copy is restricted to in-frame clones and leaves out a portion. The profile shows about 210,000 clones, approximately 57% of them singletons. Specimen: CD4+ T cells sorted from blood, collected at week 4, from a patient treated with tofacitinib. All receptors derive from a human donor with alopecia areata. Each CDR3 is given with its conserved first and last residue. A D gene is named only where the DNA matches it firmly. Size values are once, few and many counts, or a class for expanded clones, and some rows have none.

>TRBD2|TRBV5-6|NA|TRBJ2-3
TGTGCCAGCAGCTTACTAGCGGGGGCGCAGTATTTT
CASSLLAGAQYF
>NA|TRBV30|once|TRBJ2-2
TGTGCCTGGAAGACAGTTGGGGAGCTGTTTTTT
CAWKTVGELFF
>NA|TRBV12-5|few|TRBJ2-1
TGTGCTAGTGTTTCCAAGACCCGAGATGAGCAGTTCTTC
CASVSKTRDEQFF
>NA|TRBV7-9|NA|TRBJ1-1
TGTGCCAGCAGCCCTCGGACGGAGAACACTGAAGCTTTCTTT
CASSPRTENTEAFF
>NA|TRBV29-1|NA|TRBJ2-3
TGCAGCGCCGGAGGCCTACAGTCTACGCAGTATTTT
CSAGGLQSTQYF
>TRBD1|TRBV5-6|few|TRBJ2-3
TGTGCCAGCAGCCCCGGGACAGGGTCCCCAGATACGCAGTATTTT
CASSPGTGSPDTQYF
>NA|TRBV30|NA|TRBJ1-2
TGTGCCTGGAGTGTCCGGGGCGAGGGCTACACCTTC
CAWSVRGEGYTF
>NA|TRBV30|few|TRBJ1-2
TGTGCCTGGACGGCAGGGAACTATGGCTACACCTTC
CAWTAGNYGYTF
>NA|TRBV30|NA|TRBJ2-5
TGTGCCTGGAGGTCAGTCCAAGAGACCCAGTACTTC
CAWRSVQETQYF
>TRBD2|TRBV29-1|few|TRBJ2-2
TGCAGCGTTGGGGACTATAACACCGGGGAGCTGTTTTTT
CSVGDYNTGELFF
>NA|TRBV11-2|NA|TRBJ2-5
TGTGCCAGCAGCCCCCTCGCCACGCAGGCCCAGTACTTC
CASSPLATQAQYF
>NA|TRBV25-1|NA|TRBJ1-5
TGTGCCAGCAGTGCATCTACAGGGACCAATCAGCCCCAGCATTTT
CASSASTGTNQPQHF
>NA|TRBV29-1|few|TRBJ1-2
TGCAGCGTTGAAATTCAAGCTAACTATGGCTACACCTTC
CSVEIQANYGYTF
>NA|TRBV30|NA|TRBJ1-3
TGTGCCTGGGATACAGGAAACACCATATATTTT
CAWDTGNTIYF
>TRBD1|TRBV6-1|NA|TRBJ1-5
TGTGCCAGCAGCGGACAGGCGGGTAGCAATCAGCCCCAGCATTTT
CASSGQAGSNQPQHF
>TRBD1|TRBV20-1|NA|TRBJ2-7
TGCAGTGCTTACAGGGGCGAGCAGTACTTC
CSAYRGEQYF